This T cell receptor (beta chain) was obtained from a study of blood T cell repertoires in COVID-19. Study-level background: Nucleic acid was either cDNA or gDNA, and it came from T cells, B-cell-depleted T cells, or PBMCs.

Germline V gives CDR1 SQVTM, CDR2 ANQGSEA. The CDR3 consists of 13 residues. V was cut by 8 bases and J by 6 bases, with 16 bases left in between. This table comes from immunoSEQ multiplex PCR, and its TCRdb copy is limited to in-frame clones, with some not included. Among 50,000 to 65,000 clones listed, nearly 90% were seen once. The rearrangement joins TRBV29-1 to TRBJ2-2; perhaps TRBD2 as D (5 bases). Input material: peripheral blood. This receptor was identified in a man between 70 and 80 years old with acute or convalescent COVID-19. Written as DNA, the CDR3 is TGCAGCTGCCGGGATGCGGGTGCCGGGGAGCTGTTTTTT. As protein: CSCRDAGAGELFF.